The sequence of this TCR beta chain was determined in a study of shared clonotypes between healthy human individuals. For the study at large: Two women and a few men aged 18 to 49 made up the donors. CD8 memory received one plate per donor, CD8 naive two, CD4 memory three and CD4 naive three.

Assay used: immunoSEQ multiplex PCR; TCRdb lists only in-frame clones, some missing. This sample has some 2.1 million clones, with approximately 95% found just once. Donors included only healthy HIV-negative adults lacking recent acute infections or vaccinations. The V gene's germline CDR1 is MDHEN and CDR2 SYDVKM. The length of the CDR3 is 17 residues. V was clipped by 1 base and J by 3 bases, with 13 bases between them. The sequenced sample consisted of naive CD4+ T cells sorted from blood. Regarding subset: CD45RA+ positively selected. This chain uses TRBV28 with TRBJ1-6, with D possibly being TRBD1 (6 bases). This clonotype was sampled from a man in his late teens or twenties in good health. The DNA for the CDR3 is TGTGCCAGCAGTTTATTCGAGGGGGGGCTCTATAATTCACCCCTCCACTTT. Its translation: CASSLFEGGLYNSPLHF.